A selection of T cell receptor beta chains follows, all from one sample in a study of CD8+ T cells in alopecia areata. Assay used: immunoSEQ multiplex PCR; TCRdb lists only in-frame clones, some missing. This sample yields around 190,000 clones, of which 56% are seen a single time; roughly 5.3% belongs to the top ten. Sequencing input: CD8+ T cells sorted from blood. The source is a human donor in good health. CDR3s include the opening cysteine and the closing phenylalanine or tryptophan. Each record gives: J gene, V gene, clone size, D gene, CDR3 DNA, CDR3 protein. The D gene is left open where the match is weak. Size values are once, few and many counts, or a class for expanded clones, and some rows have none.

j_call: TRBJ2-3; v_call: TRBV5-1; clone_size: .; d_call: .; cdr3_nt: TGCGCCAGCAGCCTGTGGTCTGGGGATAGCACAGATACGCAGTATTTT; cdr3_aa: CASSLWSGDSTDTQYF
j_call: TRBJ1-2; v_call: TRBV2; clone_size: few; d_call: TRBD1; cdr3_nt: TGTGCCAGCGAGGACAGGGTTTATGGCTACACCTTC; cdr3_aa: CASEDRVYGYTF
j_call: TRBJ1-1; v_call: TRBV27; clone_size: few; d_call: .; cdr3_nt: TGTGCCAGCAGTTTAAGAGCGGGTAGGATGGGGGCTGAAGCTTTCTTT; cdr3_aa: CASSLRAGRMGAEAFF
j_call: TRBJ2-7; v_call: TRBV27; clone_size: .; d_call: .; cdr3_nt: TGTGCCAGCAGTAAGACAGCCACCTACGAGCAGTACTTC; cdr3_aa: CASSKTATYEQYF
j_call: TRBJ2-7; v_call: TRBV29-1; clone_size: few; d_call: .; cdr3_nt: TGCAGCGTTGACGAGCAGTACTTC; cdr3_aa: CSVDEQYF
j_call: TRBJ1-5; v_call: TRBV2; clone_size: .; d_call: .; cdr3_nt: TGTGCCAGCAAGCCTGGAGGGGTTACCAATCAGCCCCAGCATTTT; cdr3_aa: CASKPGGVTNQPQHF
j_call: TRBJ2-1; v_call: TRBV20-1; clone_size: .; d_call: .; cdr3_nt: TGCAGCGGGGGCTTCAATGAGCAGTTCTTC; cdr3_aa: CSGGFNEQFF
j_call: TRBJ2-7; v_call: TRBV7-9; clone_size: .; d_call: .; cdr3_nt: TGTGCCAGCAGCTTAGACGGGACACCCTCCTACGAGCAGTACTTC; cdr3_aa: CASSLDGTPSYEQYF
j_call: TRBJ2-7; v_call: TRBV5-1; clone_size: .; d_call: .; cdr3_nt: TGCGCCAGCAGCTCCGGTAGCGAGCAGTACTTC; cdr3_aa: CASSSGSEQYF
j_call: TRBJ1-2; v_call: TRBV19; clone_size: .; d_call: .; cdr3_nt: TGTGCCAGTAGTATAGACGGAGTTATGTCCTTC; cdr3_aa: CASSIDGVMSF
j_call: TRBJ2-7; v_call: TRBV19; clone_size: few; d_call: .; cdr3_nt: TGTGCCAGTAGTACCCTTGGAGAGCAGTACTTC; cdr3_aa: CASSTLGEQYF
j_call: TRBJ2-5; v_call: TRBV7-8; clone_size: .; d_call: .; cdr3_nt: TGTGCCAGCAGCTTAGAGCCCGGCGAAGAGACCCAGTACTTC; cdr3_aa: CASSLEPGEETQYF
j_call: TRBJ1-1; v_call: TRBV4-1; clone_size: .; d_call: TRBD1; cdr3_nt: TGCGCCAGCAGCCAAGCCGGGACAGGGAGGACTGAAGCTTTCTTT; cdr3_aa: CASSQAGTGRTEAFF
j_call: TRBJ2-3; v_call: TRBV27; clone_size: .; d_call: .; cdr3_nt: TGTGCCAGCAGCATTGTTCGGCGAGATACGCAGTATTTT; cdr3_aa: CASSIVRRDTQYF
j_call: TRBJ2-7; v_call: TRBV13; clone_size: .; d_call: TRBD2; cdr3_nt: TGTGCCAGCAGCTCCTCCGTCACGGGGGGATACGAGCAGTACTTC; cdr3_aa: CASSSSVTGGYEQYF
j_call: TRBJ1-5; v_call: TRBV30; clone_size: few; d_call: .; cdr3_nt: TGTGCCTGGAGCCCCTCTGACAATCAGCCCCAGCATTTT; cdr3_aa: CAWSPSDNQPQHF
j_call: TRBJ2-7; v_call: TRBV5-6; clone_size: few; d_call: .; cdr3_nt: TGTGCCAGCAGCTTGGGGTCCTCGGGTATCTACGAGCAGTACTTC; cdr3_aa: CASSLGSSGIYEQYF
j_call: TRBJ1-1; v_call: TRBV5-1; clone_size: .; d_call: .; cdr3_nt: TGCGCCAGCAGCTTGCTGGGAGGTGGCACTGAAGCTTTCTTT; cdr3_aa: CASSLLGGGTEAFF
j_call: TRBJ2-1; v_call: TRBV7-9; clone_size: .; d_call: TRBD2; cdr3_nt: TGTGCCAGCAGACCTACGGGAGGGACTAGGAACGGCAATGAGCAGTTCTTC; cdr3_aa: CASRPTGGTRNGNEQFF
j_call: TRBJ2-5; v_call: TRBV27; clone_size: .; d_call: .; cdr3_nt: TGTGCCAGCAGTCAAGTCGGCAAAGAGACCCAGTACTTC; cdr3_aa: CASSQVGKETQYF
j_call: TRBJ2-2; v_call: TRBV2; clone_size: .; d_call: .; cdr3_nt: TGTGCCAGCGGCAGTGACACCGGGGAGCTGTTTTTT; cdr3_aa: CASGSDTGELFF
j_call: TRBJ2-1; v_call: TRBV11-3; clone_size: once; d_call: .; cdr3_nt: TGTGCCAGCAGCTTAGTACAGGGTGATGAGCAGTTCTTC; cdr3_aa: CASSLVQGDEQFF
j_call: TRBJ1-2; v_call: TRBV4-1; clone_size: once; d_call: TRBD1; cdr3_nt: TGCGCCAGCAGCCAGGGGACAGGGCCCTATGGCTACACCTTC; cdr3_aa: CASSQGTGPYGYTF
j_call: TRBJ1-1; v_call: TRBV7-9; clone_size: .; d_call: .; cdr3_nt: TGTGCCAGCAGCTTAACGAACACTGAAGCTTTCTTT; cdr3_aa: CASSLTNTEAFF